This T cell receptor beta chain was sequenced in a study of technical replicates of blood from several donors. V shed 2 bases and J 4 bases; nucleotides not matched to a gene: 3. The CDR3 has 14 amino acids. Germline CDR1 and CDR2: MNHEY and SMNVEV (reference sequence). Assay: immunoSEQ multiplex PCR; the TCRdb copy retains only in-frame clones and omits some. Of about 80,000 clones listed, approximately 94% are singletons. The sequence was obtained from a human donor in good health. The rearrangement links TRBV27 to TRBJ2-7; 9 bases fit TRBD1. The specimen sequenced was T cells isolated from PBMCs. CDR3: CASSLGTGRYEQYF. CDR3 nucleotides: TGTGCCAGCAGTTTAGGGACAGGGAGATACGAGCAGTACTTC.